This TCR beta chain is from a study of T-cell memory formation after mild COVID-19. The study's findings and limits: Clones that contracted from day 15 to 85 were balanced CD4/CD8, while later expanders leaned CD4+. There were some responding clones in pre-infection memory, which suggested that cross-reactive memory had joined.

Via MiXCR, TCRdb re-called the 5' RACE reads, giving one row per CDR3 protein. The profile shows 250,000 to 300,000 distinct CDR3 sequences, roughly 18% of them singletons. V gave up 1 base and J gave up 3 bases, with 10 bases separating them. Germline V gene lookup returns CDR1 SQVTM and CDR2 ANQGSEA. The CDR3 covers 13 residues. This clonotype was detected only a few times. Its antigen is unknown. The sample consisted of PBMCs or a T cell subset sorted from them (not recorded which). The chain has TRBV29-1 and TRBJ2-7; D perhaps matches TRBD2 (5 bases). The TCR was taken from a man aged 18 to 29 who had mild COVID-19 (a few samples of this study predate the infection). Cell type and time point are not known. CDR3 nucleotides: TGCAGCGTTGAAGGTCGCCGGGGCTACGAGCAGTACTTC. It translates to CSVEGRRGYEQYF.